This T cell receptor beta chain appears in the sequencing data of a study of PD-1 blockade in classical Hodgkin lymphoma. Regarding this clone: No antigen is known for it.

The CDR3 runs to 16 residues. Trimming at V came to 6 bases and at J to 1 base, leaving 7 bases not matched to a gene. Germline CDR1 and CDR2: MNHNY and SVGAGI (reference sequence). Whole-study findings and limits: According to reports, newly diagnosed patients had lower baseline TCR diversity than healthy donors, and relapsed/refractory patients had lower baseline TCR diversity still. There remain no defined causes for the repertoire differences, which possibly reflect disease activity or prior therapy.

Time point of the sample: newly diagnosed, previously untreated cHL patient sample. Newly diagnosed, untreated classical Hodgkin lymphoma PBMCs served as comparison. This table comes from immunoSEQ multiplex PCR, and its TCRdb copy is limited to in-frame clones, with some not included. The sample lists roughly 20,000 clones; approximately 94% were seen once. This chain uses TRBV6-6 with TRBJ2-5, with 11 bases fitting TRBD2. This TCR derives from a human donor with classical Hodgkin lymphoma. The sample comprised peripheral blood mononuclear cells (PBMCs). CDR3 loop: CASSGVAGGPQETQYF. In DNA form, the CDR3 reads TGTGCCAGCAGCGGGGTAGCGGGGGGGCCCCAAGAGACCCAGTACTTC.